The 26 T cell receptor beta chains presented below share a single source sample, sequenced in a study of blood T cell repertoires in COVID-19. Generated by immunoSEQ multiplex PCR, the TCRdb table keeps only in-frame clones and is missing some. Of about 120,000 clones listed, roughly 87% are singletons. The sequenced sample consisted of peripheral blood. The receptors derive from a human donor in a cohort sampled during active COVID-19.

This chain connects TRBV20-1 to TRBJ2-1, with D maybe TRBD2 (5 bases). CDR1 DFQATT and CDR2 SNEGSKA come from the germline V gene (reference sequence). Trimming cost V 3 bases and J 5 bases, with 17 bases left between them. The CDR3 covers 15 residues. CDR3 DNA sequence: TGCAGTGCTAGTTTCCCCAGCGGCGGGCACAATGAGCAGTTCTTC. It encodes CSASFPSGGHNEQFF.

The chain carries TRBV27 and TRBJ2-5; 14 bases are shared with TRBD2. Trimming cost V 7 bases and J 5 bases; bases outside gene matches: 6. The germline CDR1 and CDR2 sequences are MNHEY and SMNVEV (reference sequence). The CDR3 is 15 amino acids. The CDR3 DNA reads TGTGCCAGCAACCGACTAGCGGGGGGGCCGGAGACCCAGTACTTC. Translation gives CASNRLAGGPETQYF.

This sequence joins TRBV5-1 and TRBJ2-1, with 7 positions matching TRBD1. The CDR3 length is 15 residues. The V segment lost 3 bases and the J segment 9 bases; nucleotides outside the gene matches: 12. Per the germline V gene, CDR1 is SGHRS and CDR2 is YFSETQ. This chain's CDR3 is CASSSYDRVLGEQFF. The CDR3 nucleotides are TGCGCCAGCAGCTCCTACGACAGGGTATTGGGTGAGCAGTTCTTC.

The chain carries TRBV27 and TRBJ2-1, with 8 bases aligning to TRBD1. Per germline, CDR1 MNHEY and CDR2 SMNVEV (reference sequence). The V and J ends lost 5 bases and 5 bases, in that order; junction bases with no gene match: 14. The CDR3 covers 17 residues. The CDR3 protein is CASSPTLGQASNNEQFF. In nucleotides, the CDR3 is TGTGCCAGCAGTCCAACCCTGGGACAGGCTTCGAACAATGAGCAGTTCTTC.

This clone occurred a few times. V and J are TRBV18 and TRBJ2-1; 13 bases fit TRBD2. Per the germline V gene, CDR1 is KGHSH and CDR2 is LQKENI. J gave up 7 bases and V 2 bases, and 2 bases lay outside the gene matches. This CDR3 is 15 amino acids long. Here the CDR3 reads CASSPGLAGDNEQFF. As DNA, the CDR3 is TGTGCCAGCTCACCAGGACTAGCGGGAGATAATGAGCAGTTCTTC.

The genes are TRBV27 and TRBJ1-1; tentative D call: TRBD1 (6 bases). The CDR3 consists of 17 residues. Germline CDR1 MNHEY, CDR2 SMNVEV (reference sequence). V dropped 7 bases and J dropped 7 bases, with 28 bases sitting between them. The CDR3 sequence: CASISTVVSRGKYEAFF. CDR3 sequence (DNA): TGTGCCAGCATTAGTACCGTCGTTTCCAGGGGTAAATATGAAGCTTTCTTT.

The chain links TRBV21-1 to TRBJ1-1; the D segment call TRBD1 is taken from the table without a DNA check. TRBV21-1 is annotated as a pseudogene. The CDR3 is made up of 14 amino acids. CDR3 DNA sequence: TGTGCCAGCAGCACGACTACAGGACAGACTGAAGCTTTCTTT. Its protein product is CASSTTTGQTEAFF.

The CDR3 bases are TGCGCCAGCAGCCAAGTAGCGGGAGGGACCGGGGAGCTGTTTTTT. Amino acids: CASSQVAGGTGELFF. The chain couples TRBV4-3 to TRBJ2-2, with TRBD2 matching over 11 bases. J gave up 5 bases and V 1 base, and 0 bases lay outside the gene matches. Germline V CDR1 and CDR2: LGHNA, YSLEER. The CDR3 length is 15 residues.

CDR3 region: CATQAGTGALEQFF. Written as DNA, the CDR3 is TGTGCCACCCAAGCCGGGACAGGGGCGTTGGAGCAGTTCTTC. The chain combines TRBV6-5 with TRBJ2-1, with TRBD1 identical over 10 bases. Germline V gives CDR1 MNHEY, CDR2 SVGAGI. The CDR3 covers 14 residues. The J segment lost 10 bases and the V segment lost 10 bases, leaving 13 bases of the junction unmatched.

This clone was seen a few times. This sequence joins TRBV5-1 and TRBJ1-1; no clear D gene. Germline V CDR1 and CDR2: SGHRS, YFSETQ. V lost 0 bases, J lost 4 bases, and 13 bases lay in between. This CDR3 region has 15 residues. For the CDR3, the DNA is TGCGCCAGCAGCTTGGATCCCTCGCGGGGCACTGAAGCTTTCTTT. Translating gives CASSLDPSRGTEAFF.

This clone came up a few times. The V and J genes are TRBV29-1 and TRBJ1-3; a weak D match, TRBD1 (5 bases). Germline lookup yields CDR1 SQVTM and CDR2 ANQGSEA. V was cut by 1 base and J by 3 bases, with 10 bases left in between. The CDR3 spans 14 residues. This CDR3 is CSVEGGGYGNTIYF. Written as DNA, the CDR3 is TGCAGCGTTGAAGGGGGGGGATATGGAAACACCATATATTTT.

In DNA, the CDR3 is TGTGCCAGCAGTCCGAGCGGGAGGGCCTTCAATGAGCAGTTCTTC. The encoded protein is CASSPSGRAFNEQFF. The chain is built from TRBV7-2 and TRBJ2-1; TRBD2 agrees at 10 bases. Unmatched junction bases numbered 8, after V lost 6 bases and J lost 6 bases. Germline V lookup: CDR1 SGHTA, CDR2 FQGNSA. This CDR3 spans 15 amino acids.

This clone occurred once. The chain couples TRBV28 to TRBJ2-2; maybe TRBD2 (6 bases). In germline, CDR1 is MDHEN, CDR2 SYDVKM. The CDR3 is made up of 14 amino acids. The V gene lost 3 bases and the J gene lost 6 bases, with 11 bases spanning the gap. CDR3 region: CASSFRERSGELFF. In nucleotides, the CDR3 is TGTGCCAGCAGTTTTCGGGAGAGGTCCGGGGAGCTGTTTTTT.

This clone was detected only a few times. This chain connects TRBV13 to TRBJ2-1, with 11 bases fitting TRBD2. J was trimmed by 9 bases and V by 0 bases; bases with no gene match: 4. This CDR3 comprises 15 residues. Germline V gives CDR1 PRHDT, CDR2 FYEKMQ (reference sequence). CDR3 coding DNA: TGTGCCAGCAGCTTAGGGCTAGCGGGAGGAGGTGAGCAGTTCTTC. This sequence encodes CASSLGLAGGGEQFF.

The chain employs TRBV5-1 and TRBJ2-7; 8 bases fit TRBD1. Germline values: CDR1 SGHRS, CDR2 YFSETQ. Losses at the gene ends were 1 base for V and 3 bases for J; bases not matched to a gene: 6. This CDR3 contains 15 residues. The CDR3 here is CASSLNPQGDYEQYF. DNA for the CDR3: TGCGCCAGCAGCTTGAATCCACAGGGGGACTACGAGCAGTACTTC.

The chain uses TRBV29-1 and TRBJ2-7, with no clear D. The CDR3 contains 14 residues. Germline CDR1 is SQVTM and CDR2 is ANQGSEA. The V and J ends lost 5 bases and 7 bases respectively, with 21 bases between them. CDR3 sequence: CSVSSASRGLEQYF. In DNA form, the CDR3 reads TGCAGCGTTTCGAGTGCGTCCCGAGGCTTGGAGCAGTACTTC.

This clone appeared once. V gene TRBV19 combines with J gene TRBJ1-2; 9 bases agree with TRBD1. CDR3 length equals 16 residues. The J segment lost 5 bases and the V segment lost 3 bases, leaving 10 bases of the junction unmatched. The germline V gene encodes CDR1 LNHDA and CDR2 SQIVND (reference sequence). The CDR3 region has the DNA TGTGCCAGTAGTATGTCAGGGGGACAGGGAATGTATGGCTACACCTTC. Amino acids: CASSMSGGQGMYGYTF.

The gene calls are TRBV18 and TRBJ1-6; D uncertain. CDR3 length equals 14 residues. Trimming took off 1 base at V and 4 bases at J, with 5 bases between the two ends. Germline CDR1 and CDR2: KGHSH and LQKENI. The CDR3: CASSPLQYNSPLHF. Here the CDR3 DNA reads TGTGCCAGCTCACCACTACAGTATAATTCACCCCTCCACTTT. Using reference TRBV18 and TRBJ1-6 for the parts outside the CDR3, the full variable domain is NAGVMQNPRHLVRRRGQEARLRCSPMKGHSHVYWYRQLPEEGLKFMVYLQKENIIDESGMPKERFSAEFPKEGPSILRIQQVVRGDSAAYFCASSPLQYNSPLHFGNGTRLTVT.

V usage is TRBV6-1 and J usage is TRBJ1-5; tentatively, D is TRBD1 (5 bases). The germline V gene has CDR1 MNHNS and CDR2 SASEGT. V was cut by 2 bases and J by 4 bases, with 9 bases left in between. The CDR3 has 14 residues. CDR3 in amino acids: CASSERGENQPQHF. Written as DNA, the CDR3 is TGTGCCAGCAGTGAAAGGGGTGAAAATCAGCCCCAGCATTTT.

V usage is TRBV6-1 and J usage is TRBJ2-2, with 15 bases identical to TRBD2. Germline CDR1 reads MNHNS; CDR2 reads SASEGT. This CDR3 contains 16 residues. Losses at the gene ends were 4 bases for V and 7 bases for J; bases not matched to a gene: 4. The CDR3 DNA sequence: TGTGCCAGCAGTGGGACTAGCGGGAGGGCCGGCGGGGAGCTGTTTTTT. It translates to CASSGTSGRAGGELFF.

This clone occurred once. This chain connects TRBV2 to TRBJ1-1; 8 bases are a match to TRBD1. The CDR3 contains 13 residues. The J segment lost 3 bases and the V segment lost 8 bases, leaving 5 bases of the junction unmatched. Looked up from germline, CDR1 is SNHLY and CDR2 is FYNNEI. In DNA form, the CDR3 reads TGTGCCAGCGCAGGGGGCGTGGACACTGAAGCTTTCTTT. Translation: CASAGGVDTEAFF.

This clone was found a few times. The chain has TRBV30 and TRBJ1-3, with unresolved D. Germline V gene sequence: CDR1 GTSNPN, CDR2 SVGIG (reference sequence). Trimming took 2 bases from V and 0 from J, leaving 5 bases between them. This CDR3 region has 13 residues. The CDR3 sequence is CAWSLISGNTIYF. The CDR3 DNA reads TGTGCCTGGAGTTTAATCTCTGGAAACACCATATATTTT.

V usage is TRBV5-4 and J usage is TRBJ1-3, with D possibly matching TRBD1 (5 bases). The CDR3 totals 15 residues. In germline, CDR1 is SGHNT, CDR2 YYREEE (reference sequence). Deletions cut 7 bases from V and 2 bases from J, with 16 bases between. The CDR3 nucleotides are TGTGCCAGCTCCTCCGGGGGGGGGACTGGAAACACCATATATTTT. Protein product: CASSSGGGTGNTIYF. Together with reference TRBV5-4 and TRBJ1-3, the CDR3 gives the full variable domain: ETGVTQSPTHLIKTRGQQVTLRCSSQSGHNTVSWYQQALGQGPQFIFQYYREEENGRGNFPPRFSGLQFPNYSSELNVNALELDDSALYLCASSSGGGTGNTIYFGEGSWLTVV.

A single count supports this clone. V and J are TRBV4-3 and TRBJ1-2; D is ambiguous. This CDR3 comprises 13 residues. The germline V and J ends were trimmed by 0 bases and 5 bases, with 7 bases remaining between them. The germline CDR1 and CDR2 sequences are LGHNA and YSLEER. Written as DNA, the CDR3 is TGCGCCAGCAGCCAAGATCGAGAATATGGCTACACCTTC. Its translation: CASSQDREYGYTF.

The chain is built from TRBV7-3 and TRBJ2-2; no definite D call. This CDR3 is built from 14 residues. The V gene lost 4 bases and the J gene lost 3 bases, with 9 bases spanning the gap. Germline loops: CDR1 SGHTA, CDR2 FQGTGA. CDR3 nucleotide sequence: TGTGCCAGCAGCTCCCCTATAGACACCGGGGAGCTGTTTTTT. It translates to CASSSPIDTGELFF.

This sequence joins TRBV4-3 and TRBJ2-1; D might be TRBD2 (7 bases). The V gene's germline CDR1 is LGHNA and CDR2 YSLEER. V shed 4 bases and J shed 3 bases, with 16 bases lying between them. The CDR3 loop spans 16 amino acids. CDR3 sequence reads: CASSREGGAGYNEQFF. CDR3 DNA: TGCGCCAGCAGCCGGGAGGGGGGTGCTGGCTACAATGAGCAGTTCTTC.